This TCR beta chain was recovered during a study of STAT5B mutations in CD4+ large granular lymphocyte leukemia. The data were produced by immunoSEQ multiplex PCR, yet TCRdb's version contains in-frame clones alone and is incomplete. This table has 25,000 to 30,000 clones, approximately 80% appearing once. The ends were cut back, 6 bases at V and 4 bases at J, with 12 bases in the middle. The CDR3 consists of 13 residues. Germline V CDR1 and CDR2: MNHEY, SVGAGI. V gene TRBV6-5 combines with J gene TRBJ1-2; the D is unclear. The sequencing input was CD4+ T cells from blood buffy coats. This sequence originates from a human donor in good health. The CDR3 loop is CASRYAPPYGYTF. As DNA, the CDR3 is TGTGCCAGCAGATATGCGCCCCCCTATGGCTACACCTTC.